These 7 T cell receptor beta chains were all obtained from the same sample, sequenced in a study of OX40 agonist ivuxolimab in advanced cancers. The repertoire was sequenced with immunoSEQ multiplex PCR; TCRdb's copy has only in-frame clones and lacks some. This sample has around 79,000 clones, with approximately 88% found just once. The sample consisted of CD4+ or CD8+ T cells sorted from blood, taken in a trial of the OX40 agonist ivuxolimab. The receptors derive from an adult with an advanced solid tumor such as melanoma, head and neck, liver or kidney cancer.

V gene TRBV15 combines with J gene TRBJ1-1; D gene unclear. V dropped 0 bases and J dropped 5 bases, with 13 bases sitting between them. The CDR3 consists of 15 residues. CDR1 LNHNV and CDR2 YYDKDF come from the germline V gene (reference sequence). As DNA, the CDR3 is TGTGCCACCAGCAGAGATTTTGTCGGCGGGACTGAAGCTTTCTTT. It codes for CATSRDFVGGTEAFF.

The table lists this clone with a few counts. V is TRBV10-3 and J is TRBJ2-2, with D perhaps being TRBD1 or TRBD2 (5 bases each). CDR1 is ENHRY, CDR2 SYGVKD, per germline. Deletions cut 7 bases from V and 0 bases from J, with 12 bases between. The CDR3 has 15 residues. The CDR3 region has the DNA TGTGCCATCAAGTCCGGGACGGCGAACACCGGGGAGCTGTTTTTT. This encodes CAIKSGTANTGELFF.

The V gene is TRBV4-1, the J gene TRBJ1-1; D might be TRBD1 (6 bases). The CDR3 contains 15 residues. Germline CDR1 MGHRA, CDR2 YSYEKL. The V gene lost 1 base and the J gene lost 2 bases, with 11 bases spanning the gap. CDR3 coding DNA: TGCGCCAGCAGCCAAGGGGCAGGGGAAAACACTGAAGCTTTCTTT. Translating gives CASSQGAGENTEAFF.

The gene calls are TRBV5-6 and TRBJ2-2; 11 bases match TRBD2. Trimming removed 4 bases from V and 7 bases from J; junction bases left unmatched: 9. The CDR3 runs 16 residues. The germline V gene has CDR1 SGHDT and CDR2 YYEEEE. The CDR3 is CASSAIAGGRIGELFF. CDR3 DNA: TGTGCCAGCAGCGCTATAGCGGGAGGGCGGATCGGGGAGCTGTTTTTT.

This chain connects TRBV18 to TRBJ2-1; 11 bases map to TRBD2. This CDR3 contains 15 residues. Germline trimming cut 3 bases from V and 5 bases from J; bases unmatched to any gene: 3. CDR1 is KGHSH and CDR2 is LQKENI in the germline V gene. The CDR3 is CASSPGLADHNEQFF. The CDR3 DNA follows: TGTGCCAGCTCACCGGGACTAGCGGATCACAATGAGCAGTTCTTC.

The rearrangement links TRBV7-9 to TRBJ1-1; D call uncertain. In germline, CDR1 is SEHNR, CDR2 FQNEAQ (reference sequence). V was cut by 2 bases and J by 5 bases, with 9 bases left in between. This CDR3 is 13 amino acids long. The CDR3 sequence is CASSLSPQTEAFF. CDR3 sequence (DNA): TGTGCCAGCAGCTTATCACCCCAAACTGAAGCTTTCTTT.

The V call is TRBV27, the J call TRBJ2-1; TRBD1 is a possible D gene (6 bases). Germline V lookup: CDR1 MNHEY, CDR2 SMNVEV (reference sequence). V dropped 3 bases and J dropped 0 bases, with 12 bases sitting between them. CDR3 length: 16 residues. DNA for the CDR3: TGTGCCAGCAGTTTGGGACACCCCGGCTCCTACAATGAGCAGTTCTTC. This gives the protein CASSLGHPGSYNEQFF.